These 19 T cell receptor beta chains were all obtained from the same sample, sequenced in a study of T cells in Graves' hyperthyroidism and ophthalmopathy. RNA transcripts yielded amplified TCR beta CDR3 regions. TCR CDR3 underwent first-round RT-PCR with the HTBI primer set. MiXCR was run by TCRdb on the multiplex PCR reads, yielding one entry per CDR3 protein. This sample has about 590,000 distinct CDR3 sequences, with approximately 15% found just once. Source material: blood. The receptors stem from a woman aged 18-35 years with Graves' ophthalmopathy.

The gene calls are TRBV19 and TRBJ1-5; weak D call: TRBD1 (5 bases). CDR1 and CDR2 (germline): LNHDA, SQIVND (reference sequence). V lost 0 bases and J lost 6, with 15 bases in between. The CDR3 runs to 16 residues. CDR3 in DNA: TGTGCCAGTAGTATAGATGGTTTCGCTGGGGGTCAGCCCCAGCATTTT. This codes for CASSIDGFAGGQPQHF.

This clonotype has ten or more counts. This sequence joins TRBV2 and TRBJ2-7; 7 bases are a match to TRBD1. The ends lost 6 bases at V and 3 bases at J; junction bases unmatched: 11. This CDR3 contains 15 residues. Germline V gene sequence: CDR1 SNHLY, CDR2 FYNNEI. The CDR3 sequence: CASRVTGVGYYEQYF. DNA for the CDR3: TGTGCCAGCAGAGTCACAGGGGTTGGTTACTACGAGCAGTACTTC. The full variable domain, with the rest looked up from reference TRBV2 and TRBJ2-7, is EPEVTQTPSHQVTQMGQEVILRCVPISNHLYFYWYRQILGQKVEFLVSFYNNEISEKSEIFDDQFSVERPDGSNFTLKIRSTKLEDSAMYFCASRVTGVGYYEQYFGPGTRLTVT.

There are many counts of this clonotype. The chain links TRBV28 to TRBJ2-6, with D possibly matching TRBD2 (7 bases). The CDR3 spans 19 residues. Trimming stripped 5 bases from V and 0 bases from J, with 20 bases between. Germline V gene data show CDR1 as MDHEN and CDR2 as SYDVKM. The CDR3 DNA reads as TGTGCCAGCAGTCCTATATTTGGTAGGGGGGGCTCTGGGGCCAACGTCCTGACTTTC. It encodes CASSPIFGRGGSGANVLTF.

This clonotype was recorded at least ten times. The rearrangement links TRBV7-2 to TRBJ2-3, with unresolved D. From germline, CDR1 is SGHTA and CDR2 FQGNSA. The CDR3 has 15 residues. Trimming pared 0 bases from V and 3 bases from J, leaving 10 bases between. In DNA form, the CDR3 reads TGTGCCAGCAGCTTAGCCGCGGCCCAAACAGATACGCAGTATTTT. The encoded protein is CASSLAAAQTDTQYF.

This clonotype was detected many times. V is TRBV29-1 and J is TRBJ2-7; a possible D gene is TRBD1 (6 bases). CDR3 size: 11 residues. Trimming left V 4 bases short and J 5 bases short, with 9 bases between. The V gene's germline CDR1 is SQVTM and CDR2 ANQGSEA. The CDR3 DNA reads as TGCAGCGTTGGACAGGTGGACGAGCAGTACTTC. Encoded protein: CSVGQVDEQYF.

Ten or more counts support this clonotype. The chain joins TRBV7-8 to TRBJ2-7, with D tentatively TRBD2 (5 bases). V shed 4 bases and J shed 0 bases, with 22 bases lying between them. Per germline, CDR1 SGHVS and CDR2 FQNEAQ. There are 18 residues in the CDR3. The CDR3 loop reads CASSSYFLGTRSSYEQYF. CDR3 bases: TGTGCCAGCAGCTCCTACTTCCTGGGTACTAGGAGCTCCTACGAGCAGTACTTC.

This clonotype was observed a few times. V is TRBV5-5 and J is TRBJ2-7; TRBD1 might be the D (8 bases). Trimming cost V 0 bases and J 4 bases, with 20 bases left between them. Germline V CDR1 and CDR2: SGHKS, YYEKEE (reference sequence). The CDR3 sequence is 17 residues long. The CDR3 DNA reads as TGTGCCAGCAGCTTGGTCCCCAACAGGGGGGGGACTTACGAGCAGTACTTC. Protein: CASSLVPNRGGTYEQYF. The whole variable domain, remainder taken from reference TRBV5-5 and TRBJ2-7, is DAGVTQSPTHLIKTRGQQVTLRCSPISGHKSVSWYQQVLGQGPQFIFQYYEKEERGRGNFPDRFSARQFPNYSSELNVNALLLGDSALYLCASSLVPNRGGTYEQYFGPGTRLTVT.

This clonotype was recorded a few times. V is TRBV11-3 and J is TRBJ2-2; D is perhaps TRBD1 or TRBD2 (5 bases each). Germline CDR1 SGHNT, CDR2 YENEEA. The ends were cut back, 3 bases at V and 7 bases at J, with 18 bases in the middle. CDR3 length: 16 residues. CDR3 region: CASSFGAGAGRGELFF. CDR3 nucleotides: TGTGCCAGCAGCTTCGGGGCCGGGGCAGGTCGCGGGGAGCTGTTTTTT. Full variable domain (remainder filled in from reference TRBV11-3 and TRBJ2-2): EAGVVQSPRYKIIEKKQPVAFWCNPISGHNTLYWYLQNLGQGPELLIRYENEEAVDDSQLPKDRFSAERLKGVDSTLKIQPAELGDSAVYLCASSFGAGAGRGELFFGEGSRLTVL.

The chain recombines TRBV27 with TRBJ1-1; no reliable D call. V lost 2 bases and J 0 bases, leaving 13 bases between the germline ends. The germline V gene has CDR1 MNHEY and CDR2 SMNVEV (reference sequence). The CDR3 runs 16 residues. CDR3 in DNA: TGTGCCAGCAGTTTAGGAGTGAGGCTAATGAACACTGAAGCTTTCTTT. It yields the protein CASSLGVRLMNTEAFF.

V usage is TRBV7-2 and J usage is TRBJ1-2, with D unclear. The CDR3 extends over 17 amino acids. The V and J ends lost 2 bases and 3 bases respectively, with 19 bases between them. Per the germline V gene, CDR1 is SGHTA and CDR2 is FQGNSA. The CDR3 spells CASSLRGGVVSDYGYTF. The CDR3 bases are TGTGCCAGCAGCTTAAGAGGAGGTGTGGTTAGTGACTATGGCTACACCTTC.

The sample holds many counts of this clonotype. This chain links TRBV6-5 with TRBJ1-1; D may be TRBD1 (5 bases). CDR3 length: 13 residues. Germline-derived CDR1 and CDR2 are MNHEY and SVGAGI. Trimming cost V 2 bases and J 9 bases, with 13 bases left between them. The chain's CDR3 is CASSYERGSQAFF. CDR3 nucleotides: TGTGCCAGCAGTTACGAGCGGGGCAGCCAAGCTTTCTTT.

The table lists this clonotype with many counts. The chain combines TRBV28 with TRBJ2-5; perhaps TRBD2 as D (6 bases). Trimming took 3 bases from V and 3 from J, leaving 11 bases between them. The V gene's germline CDR1 is MDHEN and CDR2 SYDVKM. The CDR3 runs to 14 residues. CDR3 coding DNA: TGTGCCAGCAGTTTTCTGTTAGCGGAAGAGACCCAGTACTTC. Its translation: CASSFLLAEETQYF.

This clonotype appeared many times. This chain links TRBV2 with TRBJ2-7; D gene uncertain. Germline V gene lookup returns CDR1 SNHLY and CDR2 FYNNEI. CDR3 size: 16 residues. Deletions cut 1 base from V and 0 bases from J, with 13 bases between. In nucleotides, the CDR3 is TGTGCCAGCAGTGAAGGAGCACCCCACCACTCCTACGAGCAGTACTTC. Protein: CASSEGAPHHSYEQYF. Complete variable domain (other parts from reference TRBV2 and TRBJ2-7): EPEVTQTPSHQVTQMGQEVILRCVPISNHLYFYWYRQILGQKVEFLVSFYNNEISEKSEIFDDQFSVERPDGSNFTLKIRSTKLEDSAMYFCASSEGAPHHSYEQYFGPGTRLTVT.

This rearrangement joins TRBV5-1 to TRBJ2-5; no clear D gene. The CDR3 spans 16 residues. Per the germline V gene, CDR1 is SGHRS and CDR2 is YFSETQ. Trimming took 4 bases from V and 0 from J, leaving 16 bases between them. DNA for the CDR3: TGCGCCAGCAGCCCCGGTTTTACCCCGTACCAAGAGACCCAGTACTTC. Translation gives CASSPGFTPYQETQYF.

This clonotype was seen at least ten times. V gene TRBV7-9 combines with J gene TRBJ2-1; 8 nucleotides match TRBD1. CDR1 is SEHNR and CDR2 is FQNEAQ in the germline V gene (reference sequence). There are 18 residues in the CDR3. With V trimmed by 5 bases and J by 0 bases, 12 bases remained unmatched. The CDR3 loop reads CASSLTPGGGHSYNEQFF. CDR3 bases: TGTGCCAGCAGCCTAACCCCAGGGGGCGGGCACTCCTACAATGAGCAGTTCTTC.

This clonotype was counted many times. The chain's CDR3 is CASSSGTGNYNEQFF. The CDR3 bases are TGTGCCAGCAGCTCCGGGACAGGGAACTACAATGAGCAGTTCTTC. J is TRBJ2-1 and V is TRBV11-3; 9 positions agree with TRBD1. Germline V CDR1 and CDR2: SGHNT, YENEEA. The V segment lost 4 bases and the J segment 3 bases; nucleotides outside the gene matches: 4. The CDR3 is made up of 15 amino acids.

This clonotype was counted at least ten times. V usage is TRBV12-3 or TRBV12-4 and J usage is TRBJ1-1; no clear D. The CDR3 spans 10 residues. The V end lost 4 bases, the J end lost 11 bases, and 8 bases lay between the germline ends. CDR3 amino acids: CASSYENAFF. CDR3 nucleotides: TGTGCCAGCAGTTACGAAAACGCTTTCTTT.

This clonotype was recorded at least ten times. This chain uses TRBV10-3 with TRBJ2-2; 7 nucleotides align to TRBD1. The CDR3 runs to 15 residues. Germline V gene sequence: CDR1 ENHRY, CDR2 SYGVKD. The V and J ends lost 2 bases and 7 bases, in that order; junction bases with no gene match: 7. In DNA, the CDR3 is TGTGCCATCAGTGAGACGCAGGGGGTTAACGGGGAGCTGTTTTTT. The encoded protein is CAISETQGVNGELFF.

This clonotype was seen many times. The chain uses TRBV11-3 and TRBJ1-1, with a tentative D call TRBD1 (6 bases). Germline-derived CDR1 and CDR2 are SGHNT and YENEEA. The CDR3 covers 13 residues. V was shortened by 3 bases and J by 6 bases, with 11 bases between the two germline ends. The DNA of the CDR3 is TGTGCCAGCAGCTTTACAGGGATCCCTGAAGCTTTCTTT. This translates into CASSFTGIPEAFF.